The 15 T cell receptor beta chains below were found in one sample sequenced in a study of regulatory T cells in long-lasting Graves disease. In building TCR beta libraries, iRepertoire HTBI primers were used together with Arm-PCR of CDR3 regions. Each CDR3 protein is one row after TCRdb ran MiXCR on the multiplex PCR reads. The sample lists some 560,000 distinct CDR3 sequences, about 16% occurring once. Time point denoted: newly diagnosed GD, antithyroid drugs for less than 3 months. There was RNA extracted from PBMCs, and the TCR library was made from it. This sample also appeared in a second study, on T cells in Graves' hyperthyroidism and ophthalmopathy.

Sequenced here: peripheral blood mononuclear cells (PBMCs), sampled at new diagnosis, from a patient treated with antithyroid drugs. These TCRs come from a woman in her forties or fifties with Graves disease.

This clonotype was counted many times. The chain uses TRBV6-2 or TRBV6-3 and TRBJ2-7; a possible D gene is TRBD1 (6 bases). The germline gives CDR1 MNHEY, CDR2 SVGEGT. The CDR3 runs to 12 residues. Trimming left V 6 bases short and J 6 bases short, with 12 bases between. The CDR3 loop reads CASRTQGGEQYF. CDR3 DNA: TGTGCCAGCAGGACCCAAGGGGGCGAGCAGTACTTC.

This clonotype was picked up many times. V usage is TRBV7-2 and J usage is TRBJ2-5; D remains unclear. V was trimmed by 1 base and J by 0 bases, leaving 9 bases between them. The CDR3 covers 15 residues. The germline V gene has CDR1 SGHTA and CDR2 FQGNSA. CDR3 sequence reads: CASSLDLTYQETQYF. CDR3 DNA sequence: TGTGCCAGCAGCTTAGACTTAACGTACCAAGAGACCCAGTACTTC.

This clonotype was recorded many times. The chain is built from TRBV12-3 or TRBV12-4 and TRBJ1-1; 7 bases line up with TRBD1. This CDR3 has 15 residues. V gave up 9 bases and J gave up 4 bases; unmatched junction bases: 14. CDR3: CARRKGAQVSTEAFF. The CDR3 DNA sequence: TGTGCCAGACGCAAGGGGGCCCAGGTGAGCACTGAAGCTTTCTTT.

The V call is TRBV2, the J call TRBJ2-2; weak D call: TRBD2 (5 bases). CDR1 SNHLY and CDR2 FYNNEI come from the germline V gene. The CDR3 has 14 residues. Trimming removed 8 bases from V and 8 bases from J, with 18 bases in between. CDR3 in DNA: TGTGCCAGCGACTTACGGGAATTCAAGGGGGAGCTGTTTTTT. Its protein is CASDLREFKGELFF.

A few counts support this clonotype. The chain combines TRBV10-3 with TRBJ1-1; 10 nucleotides agree with TRBD1. The V gene's germline CDR1 is ENHRY and CDR2 SYGVKD. The CDR3 runs 15 residues. The V and J ends lost 6 bases and 0 bases, in that order; junction bases with no gene match: 4. The CDR3 DNA follows: TGTGCCATCAGAACCGGGACAGGGGTGAACACTGAAGCTTTCTTT. Its translation: CAIRTGTGVNTEAFF.

This clonotype was found many times. The chain links TRBV7-9 to TRBJ1-1; 9 nucleotides align to TRBD1. CDR3 length equals 16 residues. Germline assignment: CDR1 SEHNR and CDR2 FQNEAQ (reference sequence). J gave up 1 base and V 6 bases, and 9 bases lay outside the gene matches. The CDR3 DNA reads TGTGCCAGCAGAAACAGAATGGGACAGGGGAACACTGAAGCTTTCTTT. Protein: CASRNRMGQGNTEAFF.

Only a few counts were recorded for this clonotype. The V gene is TRBV4-1, the J gene TRBJ2-7; D is possibly TRBD1 (6 bases). The germline CDR1 and CDR2 sequences are MGHRA and YSYEKL. V lost 1 base, J lost 3 bases, and 13 bases lay in between. This CDR3 spans 15 amino acids. The CDR3 loop reads CASSQAPGADYEQYF. In DNA form, the CDR3 reads TGCGCCAGCAGCCAAGCCCCAGGGGCCGACTACGAGCAGTACTTC.

The sample holds many counts of this clonotype. V gene TRBV6-1 combines with J gene TRBJ1-3; tentatively, D is TRBD1 (5 bases). This CDR3 spans 14 amino acids. Germline values: CDR1 MNHNS, CDR2 SASEGT. V was shortened by 7 bases and J by 0 bases, with 10 bases between the two germline ends. CDR3 protein: CASIAGGSGNTIYF. The CDR3 coding sequence is TGTGCCAGCATCGCCGGGGGCTCTGGAAACACCATATATTTT.

For this clonotype: A much larger clone differs from this one at a single base, so this may be a read error. The CDR3 sequence: CASINRDGYEQCF. The CDR3 bases are TGTGCCAGCATTAACCGGGACGGCTACGAGCAGTGCTTC. The chain carries TRBV2 and TRBJ2-7; D may match TRBD1 or TRBD2 (5 bases each). Germline CDR1 and CDR2: SNHLY and FYNNEI. This CDR3 contains 13 residues.

This clonotype was observed many times. The chain uses TRBV2 and TRBJ2-5; D might be TRBD1 or TRBD2, each matching 5 bases. The CDR3 runs 15 residues. Per the germline V gene, CDR1 is SNHLY and CDR2 is FYNNEI. V was shortened by 9 bases and J by 9 bases, with 26 bases between the two germline ends. CDR3: CASKEGTQALGAQYF. CDR3 nucleotide sequence: TGTGCCAGTAAGGAAGGGACGCAGGCTTTAGGGGCCCAGTACTTC.

This clonotype was seen repeatedly, ten times or more. The chain carries TRBV10-3 and TRBJ1-1; 10 nucleotides agree with TRBD1. After removal of 10 bases from V and 5 bases from J, the junction contained 7 bases not matched to a gene. The CDR3 extends over 13 amino acids. The germline V gene has CDR1 ENHRY and CDR2 SYGVKD. Here the CDR3 reads CATRDRGLTEAFF. The CDR3 DNA is TGTGCCACACGGGACAGGGGTTTAACTGAAGCTTTCTTT.

This rearrangement joins TRBV7-9 to TRBJ2-2; 7 bases fit TRBD2. The CDR3 consists of 14 residues. Germline loops: CDR1 SEHNR, CDR2 FQNEAQ (reference sequence). The ends lost 4 bases at V and 8 bases at J; junction bases unmatched: 7. CDR3 in amino acids: CASSSGRGDGELFF. For the CDR3, the DNA is TGTGCCAGCAGCTCCGGCCGGGGGGATGGGGAGCTGTTTTTT. Filled out from reference TRBV7-9 and TRBJ2-2, the complete variable domain reads DTGVSQNPRHKITKRGQNVTFRCDPISEHNRLYWYRQTLGQGPEFLTYFQNEAQLEKSRLLSDRFSAERPKGSFSTLEIQRTEQGDSAMYLCASSSGRGDGELFFGEGSRLTVL.

This chain connects TRBV6-5 to TRBJ1-2; the match to TRBD1 covers 8 bases. V lost 4 bases and J lost 7; bases outside the gene matches: 11. Germline V gene lookup returns CDR1 MNHEY and CDR2 SVGAGI. The CDR3 runs 15 residues. The CDR3 loop is CASSSYSDRGGGYTF. CDR3 nucleotides: TGTGCCAGCAGTTCCTACTCTGACAGGGGCGGTGGCTACACCTTC.

This clonotype was found many times. This sequence joins TRBV28 and TRBJ2-5, with 9 nucleotides matching TRBD2. The DNA matches TRBJ2-1 better at its end, which makes the J call doubtful. CDR3 length: 17 amino acids. CDR1 is MDHEN and CDR2 is SYDVKM in the germline V gene. CDR3 DNA: TGTGCCAGCAGTTCGTTCCGCGGGGGGGCCTTGAACAATGAGCAGTTCTTC. Translating it yields CASSSFRGGALNNEQFF.

Many counts were recorded for this clonotype. This chain uses TRBV7-9 with TRBJ1-1; unclear D gene. Trimming removed 0 bases at V and 1 base at J, with 9 bases between. CDR3 length: 15 residues. Germline V gene data show CDR1 as SEHNR and CDR2 as FQNEAQ (reference sequence). CDR3 DNA: TGTGCCAGCAGCTTAGCACCCGTCCCGAACACTGAAGCTTTCTTT. Translated, it gives CASSLAPVPNTEAFF.